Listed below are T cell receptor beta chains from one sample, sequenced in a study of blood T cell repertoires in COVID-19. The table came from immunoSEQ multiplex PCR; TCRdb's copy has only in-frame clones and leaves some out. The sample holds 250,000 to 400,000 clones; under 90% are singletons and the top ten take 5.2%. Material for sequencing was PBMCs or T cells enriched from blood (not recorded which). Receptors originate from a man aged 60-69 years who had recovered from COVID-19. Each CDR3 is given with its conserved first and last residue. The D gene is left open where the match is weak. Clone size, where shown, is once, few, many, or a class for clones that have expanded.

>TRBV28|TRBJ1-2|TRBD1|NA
TGTGCCAGCAGTACGTCCGGGACAGGGGGGCTTTCCTATGGCTACACCTTC
CASSTSGTGGLSYGYTF
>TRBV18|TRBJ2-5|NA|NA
TGTGCCAGCTCACCTGCCCTCTCTCGGGAGACCCAGTACTTC
CASSPALSRETQYF
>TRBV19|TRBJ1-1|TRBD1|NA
TGTGCCAGTAGTCCTCGGGACAGGGGATTGAACACTGAAGCTTTCTTT
CASSPRDRGLNTEAFF
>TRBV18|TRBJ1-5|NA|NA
TGTGCCAGCTCACACGGACAAGGGCATCAGCCCCAGCATTTT
CASSHGQGHQPQHF
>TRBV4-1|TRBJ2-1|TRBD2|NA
TGCGCCAGCAGCAAATCCGGGACTAGCGGGTACTACAATGAGCAGTTCTTC
CASSKSGTSGYYNEQFF
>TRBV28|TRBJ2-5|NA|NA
TGTGCCAGCAGTTTATCGGCGGCGCAAGAGACCCAGTACTTC
CASSLSAAQETQYF
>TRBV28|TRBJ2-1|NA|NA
TGTGCCAGCAGACTTGGCTCCTACAATGAGCAGTTCTTC
CASRLGSYNEQFF
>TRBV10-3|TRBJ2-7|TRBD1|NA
TGTGCCATCAGTGAGGACAGGGGTAGGTACGAGCAGTACTTC
CAISEDRGRYEQYF
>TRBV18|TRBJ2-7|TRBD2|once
TGTGCCAGCTCACCACCGAACAGTAGACTAGCGGGAGTCTACGAGCAGTACTTC
CASSPPNSRLAGVYEQYF
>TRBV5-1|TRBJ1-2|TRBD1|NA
TGCGCCAGCAGCTCCTCCGGGACAGGGATCGGCTACACCTTC
CASSSSGTGIGYTF
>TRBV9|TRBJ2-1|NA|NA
TGTGCCAGCAGCGGTGGGAACGGGGATGAGCAGTTCTTC
CASSGGNGDEQFF
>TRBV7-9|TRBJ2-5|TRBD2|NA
TGTGCCAGCAGCTCAGTGCCCCTAGCGGGAGAGACCCAGTACTTC
CASSSVPLAGETQYF
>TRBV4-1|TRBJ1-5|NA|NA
TGCGCCAGCAGCCAAGACGACAGGCCTAATCAGCCCCAGCATTTT
CASSQDDRPNQPQHF
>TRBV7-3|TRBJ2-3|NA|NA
TGTGCCAGCAGCGTGGGATCCCCAGGGACAGATACGCAGTATTTT
CASSVGSPGTDTQYF
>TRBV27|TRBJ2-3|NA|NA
TGTGCCAGCAGTTTGGTCGGGAGAGATACGCAGTATTTT
CASSLVGRDTQYF
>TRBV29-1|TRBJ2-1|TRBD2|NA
TGCAGCGTTGTGACTAGCGGGATAATAGAGCAGTTCTTC
CSVVTSGIIEQFF
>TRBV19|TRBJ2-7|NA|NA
TGTGCCAGTAGTATCGGGTATAAACCCCTCTACGAGCAGTACTTC
CASSIGYKPLYEQYF
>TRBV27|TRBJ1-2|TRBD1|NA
TGTGCCAGCAGTTCGGACAGGGGAAAGGGCTACACCTTC
CASSSDRGKGYTF
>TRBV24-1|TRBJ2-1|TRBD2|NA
TGTGCCACCAGTGGGATAGCGGGAGTATATAATGAGCAGTTCTTC
CATSGIAGVYNEQFF
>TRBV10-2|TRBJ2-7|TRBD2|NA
TGCGCCAGCAGCCGGGTTCAGCGGGAGCTCTCCTACGAGCAGTACTTC
CASSRVQRELSYEQYF
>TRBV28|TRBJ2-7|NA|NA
TGTGCCAGCAACCCAGAGCTAGTACGTGCGCAGTACTTC
CASNPELVRAQYF
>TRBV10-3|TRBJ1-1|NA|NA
TGTGCCACCCTGACAGGACTTCGGACTGAAGCTTTCTTT
CATLTGLRTEAFF
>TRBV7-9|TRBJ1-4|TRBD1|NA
TGTGCCAGCAGTCGGCCAGGGGGACCTAATGAAAAACTGTTTTTT
CASSRPGGPNEKLFF
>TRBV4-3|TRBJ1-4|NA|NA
TGCGCCAGCAGCCAAGCGCTTCAGGTTTCTGAAAAACTGTTTTTT
CASSQALQVSEKLFF
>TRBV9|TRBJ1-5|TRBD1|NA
TGTGCCAGCAGTTCCTCCGGGACAGGCAATCAGCCCCAGCATTTT
CASSSSGTGNQPQHF
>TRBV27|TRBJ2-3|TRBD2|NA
TGTGCCAGCAGTTCCTTAGCGGGAGGGGCAGATACGCAGTATTTT
CASSSLAGGADTQYF
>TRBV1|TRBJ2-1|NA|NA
TGCACCAGCAGCCAAGATCGGGGACTAGCGGGAGGAGGATATGAGCAGTTCTTC
CTSSQDRGLAGGGYEQFF
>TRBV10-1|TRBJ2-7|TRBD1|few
TGCGCCAGCAGTGAAGGACAGGGACCCTACGAGCAGTACTTC
CASSEGQGPYEQYF
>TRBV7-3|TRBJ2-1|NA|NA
TGTGCCAGCAGCTTATTATATCATGCGGCAGGGGCCTACAATGAGCAGTTCTTC
CASSLLYHAAGAYNEQFF
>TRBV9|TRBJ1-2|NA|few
TGTGCCAGCAGCGTAGCAGCAGGGCGCGCCTCCTATGGCTACACCTTC
CASSVAAGRASYGYTF
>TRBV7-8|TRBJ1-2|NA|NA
TGTGCCAGCAGCTTCGGCCGGCGGGACCATGGCTACACCTTC
CASSFGRRDHGYTF
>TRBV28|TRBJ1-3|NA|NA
TGTGCCAGCAGTTTTGAGAGAAACACCATATATTTT
CASSFERNTIYF
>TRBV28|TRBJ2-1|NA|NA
TGTGCTAGTATCGCGGGCATCTCCTACAATGAGCAGTTCTTC
CASIAGISYNEQFF
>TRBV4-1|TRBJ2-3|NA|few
TGCGCCAGCAGCCGAATCACAGGGACGGGGACAGATACGCAGTATTTT
CASSRITGTGTDTQYF
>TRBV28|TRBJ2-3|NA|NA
TGTGCCAGCAACTCTCAGGGTTCCGATACGCAGTATTTT
CASNSQGSDTQYF
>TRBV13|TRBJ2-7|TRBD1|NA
TGTGCCAGCAGTGAGCGGGACAGGGAGTTCGAGCAGTACTTC
CASSERDREFEQYF
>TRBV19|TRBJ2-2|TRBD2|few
TGTGCCAGTAGTATAGTTGAGCGGGAGGGCCCTAGCGGGGAGCTGTTTTTT
CASSIVEREGPSGELFF
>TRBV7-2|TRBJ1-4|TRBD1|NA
TGTGCCAGCAGCTTTTGGGGGGGACAGGGCGGTGAAAAACTGTTTTTT
CASSFWGGQGGEKLFF
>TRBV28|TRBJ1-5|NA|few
TGTGCCAGCAGTGTCCCAGGGGAATCTAGACAGCCCCAGCATTTT
CASSVPGESRQPQHF
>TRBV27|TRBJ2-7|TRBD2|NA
TGTGCCAGCAGTCCTGGACTAGCGGGGGCCTACGAGCAGTACTTC
CASSPGLAGAYEQYF
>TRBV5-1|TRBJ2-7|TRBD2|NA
TGCGCCAGCAGCTTGGGGCTAGCGGGTACCTACGAGCAGTACTTC
CASSLGLAGTYEQYF
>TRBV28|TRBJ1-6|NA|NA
TGTGCCAGCAGCTTGGGGCAATATAATTCACCCCTCCACTTT
CASSLGQYNSPLHF
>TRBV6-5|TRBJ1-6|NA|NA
TGTGCCAGCAGAGGACAGTCGGTCTATAATTCACCCCTCCACTTT
CASRGQSVYNSPLHF
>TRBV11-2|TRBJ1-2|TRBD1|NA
TGTGCCAGCAGCTCCGACAGGGGTTATGGCTACACCTTC
CASSSDRGYGYTF
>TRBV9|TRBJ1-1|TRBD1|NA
TGTGCCAGCAGCGTTACCGGGACAGGGGGCACTGAAGCTTTCTTT
CASSVTGTGGTEAFF